The T cell receptor beta chain described here comes from a study of CD8 T cells in Susac syndrome. Random hexamers were used to reverse transcribe roughly 0.45 to 1 ug of RNA. TCRdb re-called the immunoSEQ multiplex PCR reads with MiXCR, one entry per CDR3 protein. The data show some 190,000 distinct CDR3 sequences, 85% to 95% seen once. The CDR3 is 16 residues long. J gave up 0 bases and V 4 bases, and 9 bases lay outside the gene matches. Germline assignment: CDR1 SGDLS and CDR2 YYNGEE. The V gene is TRBV9, the J gene TRBJ1-2, with 7 bases identical to TRBD1. Sequenced: CD4+ T cells from PBMCs. The source of this sequence is a human donor in good health. The CDR3 DNA follows: TGTGCCAGCAGCCGAACTCAGGGGGACACTAACTATGGCTACACCTTC. Its translation is CASSRTQGDTNYGYTF.